The 25 T cell receptor beta chains below come from one sample, sequenced in a study of human T cells and chemical hapten exposure. MiXCR, run by TCRdb on the RACE reads, gives a single entry per CDR3 protein. This sample has approximately 97,000 distinct CDR3 sequences, with 27% found just once. Time point indicated: patch test 3, about 24 weeks after DPC sensitization. This sample's treatment: therapeutic diphenylcyclopropenone sensitization with weekly scalp DPC. The sample consisted of whole blood, taken in connection with sensitization to the hapten diphenylcyclopropenone (DPC). These receptors were collected from a man in his forties with alopecia areata. Some clones in this sample may be carry-over from other donors' samples.

This clonotype has a handful of counts. The V call is TRBV11-2, the J call TRBJ2-3; D gene unclear. V was cut by 0 bases and J by 2 bases, with 6 bases left in between. Germline V lookup: CDR1 SGHAT, CDR2 FQNNGV. This CDR3 region has 14 residues. DNA for the CDR3: TGTGCCAGCAGCTTAGATCTGGCCACAGATACGCAGTATTTT. This sequence encodes CASSLDLATDTQYF.

The chain is built from TRBV11-2 and TRBJ1-2; D possibly corresponds to TRBD1 (5 bases). The length of the CDR3 is 12 residues. V dropped 1 base and J dropped 7 bases, with 7 bases sitting between them. The germline CDR1 and CDR2 sequences are SGHAT and FQNNGV. The CDR3 loop reads CASSLGGTGYTF. The CDR3 coding sequence is TGTGCCAGCAGCTTAGGAGGGACTGGCTACACCTTC.

In regard to this clonotype: An end of the junction does not agree with germline; a read error may underlie this. This rearrangement joins TRBV6-5 to TRBJ2-6; 7 nucleotides match TRBD2. Germline lookup yields CDR1 MNHEY and CDR2 SVGAGI. The CDR3 spans 18 residues. The CDR3 nucleotides are TGTGCCAGCAGAGAGGGCGGGAGCAGTACTGTCGGGGCCAACGTCCTGGCTTTC. Residues: CASREGGSSTVGANVLAF.

This clonotype was counted only a few times. The V and J genes are TRBV6-6 and TRBJ2-5; no definite D call. Germline V gene sequence: CDR1 MNHNY, CDR2 SVGAGI (reference sequence). There are 14 residues in the CDR3. Trimming cost V 8 bases and J 5 bases, with 18 bases left between them. CDR3 bases: TGTGCCAGCCGTGGATTGGGCAGTAGGGAGACCCAGTACTTC. Translating gives CASRGLGSRETQYF.

The chain links TRBV28 to TRBJ1-6; D is unresolved. Trimming took off 2 bases at V and 9 bases at J, with 11 bases between the two ends. The CDR3 is 14 amino acids. Germline CDR1 is MDHEN and CDR2 is SYDVKM. CDR3 region: CASSLEAAGSPLHF. Written as DNA, the CDR3 is TGTGCCAGCAGTTTAGAGGCCGCCGGTTCACCCCTCCACTTT.

J is TRBJ2-2 and V is TRBV7-2, with D unresolved. CDR3 length: 16 residues. The germline V gene has CDR1 SGHTA and CDR2 FQGNSA. The V gene lost 5 bases and the J gene lost 0 bases, with 13 bases spanning the gap. The CDR3 spells CASSPQSGANTGELFF. CDR3 in DNA: TGTGCCAGCAGCCCCCAGTCTGGGGCGAACACCGGGGAGCTGTTTTTT.

J is TRBJ1-6 and V is TRBV20-1; 8 bases align to TRBD1. The ends lost 6 bases at V and 14 bases at J; junction bases unmatched: 15. Germline CDR1 and CDR2: DFQATT and SNEGSKA (reference sequence). The CDR3 consists of 14 residues. The CDR3 sequence: CSAISRDRSFSLHF. The CDR3, as DNA: TGCAGTGCCATAAGCCGGGACAGGTCCTTCTCCCTCCACTTT.

The count of this clonotype is one. V and J are TRBV20-1 and TRBJ1-4; D is uncertain. Germline V gives CDR1 DFQATT, CDR2 SNEGSKA (reference sequence). V was pared by 2 bases and J by 0 bases, with 13 bases between. This CDR3 is built from 16 residues. The CDR3 DNA reads as TGCAGTGCTAGACAATCTCCTCCCTCAACTAATGAAAAACTGTTTTTT. Protein: CSARQSPPSTNEKLFF.

J is TRBJ2-3 and V is TRBV7-3, with 9 bases aligning to TRBD1. The J segment lost 4 bases and the V segment lost 6 bases, leaving 2 bases of the junction unmatched. This CDR3 spans 13 amino acids. Germline lookup yields CDR1 SGHTA and CDR2 FQGTGA. The CDR3 DNA reads TGTGCCAGCAGTGGGGACAGGGCAGATACGCAGTATTTT. Its translation is CASSGDRADTQYF. The variable domain in full, completed from reference TRBV7-3 and TRBJ2-3, reads GAGVSQTPSNKVTEKGKYVELRCDPISGHTALYWYRQSLGQGPEFLIYFQGTGAADDSGLPNDRFFAVRPEGSVSTLKIQRTERGDSAVYLCASSGDRADTQYFGPGTRLTVL.

The table lists this clonotype with a few counts. The CDR3 DNA follows: TGCAGTGCTAGAGAGCGCCACTCGACAGGGGGCACCCGCTTGAACAATCAGCCCCAGCATTTT. Translated: CSARERHSTGGTRLNNQPQHF. The gene calls are TRBV20-1 and TRBJ1-5, with TRBD1 identical over 10 bases. This CDR3 spans 21 amino acids. Germline lookup yields CDR1 DFQATT and CDR2 SNEGSKA (reference sequence). With V trimmed by 0 bases and J by 3 bases, 20 bases remained unmatched.

This clonotype occurred a few times. J is TRBJ2-3 and V is TRBV6-1; weak D call: TRBD2 (6 bases). The CDR3 contains 14 residues. Trimming left V 7 bases short and J 4 bases short, with 15 bases between. Germline lookup yields CDR1 MNHNS and CDR2 SASEGT. CDR3 coding DNA: TGTGCCAGCACCGAAGGAGGGTCCGCAGATACGCAGTATTTT. Encoded protein: CASTEGGSADTQYF.

The chain joins TRBV7-2 to TRBJ2-7, with 10 bases that match TRBD1. V was pared by 5 bases and J by 6 bases, with 7 bases of the junction left unmatched. CDR1 is SGHTA and CDR2 is FQGNSA in the germline V gene. There are 14 residues in the CDR3. The CDR3 reads CASSKRDRGSEQYF. The CDR3 DNA is TGTGCCAGCAGCAAAAGGGACAGGGGATCCGAGCAGTACTTC.

The chain employs TRBV12-3 or TRBV12-4 and TRBJ2-3; 10 bases align to TRBD2. The CDR3 totals 15 residues. V lost 6 bases and J lost 5; bases outside the gene matches: 8. The CDR3 spells CASRALAGEGDTQYF. In DNA form, the CDR3 reads TGTGCCAGCAGAGCCCTAGCGGGAGAGGGAGATACGCAGTATTTT.

This chain joins TRBV29-1 and TRBJ1-2; 9 bases match TRBD1. The V and J ends lost 2 bases and 8 bases, in that order; junction bases with no gene match: 9. This CDR3 comprises 14 residues. Germline CDR1 SQVTM, CDR2 ANQGSEA. The DNA of the CDR3 is TGCAGCGTTGAAACTGAGGACAGGGGTAGAGGCTACACCTTC. It specifies CSVETEDRGRGYTF.

The table lists this clonotype with a few counts. V usage is TRBV4-3 and J usage is TRBJ2-1; 7 bases line up with TRBD2. V was pared by 0 bases and J by 7 bases, with 12 bases of the junction left unmatched. Germline lookup yields CDR1 LGHNA and CDR2 YSLEER. The CDR3 contains 17 residues. The CDR3 nucleotides are TGCGCCAGCAGCCAAGATCGATCGGGGAGGGCCCGAAATGAGCAGTTCTTC. Its protein product is CASSQDRSGRARNEQFF.

In its sample, this clonotype was seen a few times. This chain connects TRBV6-2 or TRBV6-3 to TRBJ2-3, with TRBD2 matching over 11 bases. This CDR3 comprises 16 residues. Trimming at V came to 6 bases and at J to 2 bases, leaving 7 bases not matched to a gene. Germline V lookup: CDR1 MNHEY, CDR2 SVGEGT. CDR3 protein: CASSPGTSGVTDTQYF. CDR3 coding DNA: TGTGCCAGCAGCCCCGGGACTAGCGGAGTCACAGATACGCAGTATTTT.

The chain combines TRBV2 with TRBJ1-1; TRBD1 aligns across 10 bases. Germline V CDR1 and CDR2: SNHLY, FYNNEI. The CDR3 is 14 residues long. V dropped 6 bases and J dropped 4; count of bases not matched to a gene: 5. CDR3 DNA: TGTGCCAGCAGGGAGGGACAGGGGACCACTGAAGCTTTCTTT. It encodes CASREGQGTTEAFF.

This clonotype was seen a handful of times. The chain recombines TRBV3-1 with TRBJ1-1; D is undetermined. There are 12 residues in the CDR3. Germline V gene lookup returns CDR1 LGHDT and CDR2 YNNKEL (reference sequence). V lost 1 base to trimming and J lost 12 bases, with 12 bases between them. The DNA for the CDR3 is TGTGCCAGCAGCCAAGGCAGTCTCGGTACTTTCTTT. This codes for CASSQGSLGTFF.

In its sample, this clonotype was seen many times. V gene TRBV28 combines with J gene TRBJ1-4, with a tentative D call TRBD1 (5 bases). This CDR3 is built from 15 residues. Per the germline V gene, CDR1 is MDHEN and CDR2 is SYDVKM. V was clipped by 0 bases and J by 5 bases, with 10 bases between them. CDR3 loop: CASSLWGLPNEKLFF. The CDR3, as DNA: TGTGCCAGCAGTTTATGGGGACTGCCGAATGAAAAACTGTTTTTT.

The V and J genes are TRBV29-1 and TRBJ1-1, with 8 bases that match TRBD1. The junction had 6 bases not matched to a gene; V was cut back by 6 bases and J by 3 bases. The CDR3 has 13 amino acids. The germline V gene has CDR1 SQVTM and CDR2 ANQGSEA. CDR3 residues: CSVGGQGYTEAFF. The CDR3 DNA reads as TGCAGCGTGGGAGGACAGGGTTACACTGAAGCTTTCTTT.

This clonotype was picked up a small number of times. The chain carries TRBV15 and TRBJ1-5, with D perhaps TRBD1 (6 bases). Germline V lookup: CDR1 LNHNV, CDR2 YYDKDF (reference sequence). Trimming left V 4 bases short and J 7 bases short, with 20 bases between. The CDR3 contains 16 residues. The DNA for the CDR3 is TGTGCCACCAGCACCGTACGGGGGGCCCACGGGCAGCCCCAGCATTTT. Encoded protein: CATSTVRGAHGQPQHF.

Only a few counts were recorded for this clonotype. The CDR3 protein is CASSIRPTGASTDTQYF. The CDR3 DNA is TGTGCCAGCAGCATAAGGCCGACAGGGGCTAGCACAGATACGCAGTATTTT. The gene calls are TRBV7-8 and TRBJ2-3; TRBD1 matches 8 bases. The CDR3 is 17 residues long. Germline V CDR1 and CDR2: SGHVS, FQNEAQ. The V and J ends lost 5 bases and 0 bases, in that order; junction bases with no gene match: 10.

The J gene is TRBJ2-5, the V gene TRBV25-1; D may be TRBD1 (5 bases). CDR1 is MGHDK and CDR2 is SYGVNS in the germline V gene. V dropped 6 bases and J dropped 1 base, with 21 bases sitting between them. This CDR3 contains 17 residues. The CDR3 is CASRQGALSLSQETQYF. CDR3 nucleotides: TGTGCCAGCAGGCAGGGTGCTCTCTCTCTTTCCCAAGAGACCCAGTACTTC.

The chain has TRBV12-3 or TRBV12-4 and TRBJ2-3; possible D gene TRBD1, 7 bases. This CDR3 is built from 12 residues. Trimming took 4 bases from V and 8 from J, leaving 10 bases between them. The CDR3 sequence: CASSSGGFTQYF. The DNA for the CDR3 is TGTGCCAGCAGTTCAGGGGGGTTTACGCAGTATTTT.

This clonotype was detected only a few times. The chain joins TRBV10-3 to TRBJ2-5; no clear D gene. Germline loops: CDR1 ENHRY, CDR2 SYGVKD. This CDR3 is 15 amino acids long. V lost 0 bases and J 1 base, leaving 9 bases between the germline ends. Here the CDR3 DNA reads TGTGCCATCAGTGAGTCGACGCCAGGCCAAGAGACCCAGTACTTC. This codes for CAISESTPGQETQYF.